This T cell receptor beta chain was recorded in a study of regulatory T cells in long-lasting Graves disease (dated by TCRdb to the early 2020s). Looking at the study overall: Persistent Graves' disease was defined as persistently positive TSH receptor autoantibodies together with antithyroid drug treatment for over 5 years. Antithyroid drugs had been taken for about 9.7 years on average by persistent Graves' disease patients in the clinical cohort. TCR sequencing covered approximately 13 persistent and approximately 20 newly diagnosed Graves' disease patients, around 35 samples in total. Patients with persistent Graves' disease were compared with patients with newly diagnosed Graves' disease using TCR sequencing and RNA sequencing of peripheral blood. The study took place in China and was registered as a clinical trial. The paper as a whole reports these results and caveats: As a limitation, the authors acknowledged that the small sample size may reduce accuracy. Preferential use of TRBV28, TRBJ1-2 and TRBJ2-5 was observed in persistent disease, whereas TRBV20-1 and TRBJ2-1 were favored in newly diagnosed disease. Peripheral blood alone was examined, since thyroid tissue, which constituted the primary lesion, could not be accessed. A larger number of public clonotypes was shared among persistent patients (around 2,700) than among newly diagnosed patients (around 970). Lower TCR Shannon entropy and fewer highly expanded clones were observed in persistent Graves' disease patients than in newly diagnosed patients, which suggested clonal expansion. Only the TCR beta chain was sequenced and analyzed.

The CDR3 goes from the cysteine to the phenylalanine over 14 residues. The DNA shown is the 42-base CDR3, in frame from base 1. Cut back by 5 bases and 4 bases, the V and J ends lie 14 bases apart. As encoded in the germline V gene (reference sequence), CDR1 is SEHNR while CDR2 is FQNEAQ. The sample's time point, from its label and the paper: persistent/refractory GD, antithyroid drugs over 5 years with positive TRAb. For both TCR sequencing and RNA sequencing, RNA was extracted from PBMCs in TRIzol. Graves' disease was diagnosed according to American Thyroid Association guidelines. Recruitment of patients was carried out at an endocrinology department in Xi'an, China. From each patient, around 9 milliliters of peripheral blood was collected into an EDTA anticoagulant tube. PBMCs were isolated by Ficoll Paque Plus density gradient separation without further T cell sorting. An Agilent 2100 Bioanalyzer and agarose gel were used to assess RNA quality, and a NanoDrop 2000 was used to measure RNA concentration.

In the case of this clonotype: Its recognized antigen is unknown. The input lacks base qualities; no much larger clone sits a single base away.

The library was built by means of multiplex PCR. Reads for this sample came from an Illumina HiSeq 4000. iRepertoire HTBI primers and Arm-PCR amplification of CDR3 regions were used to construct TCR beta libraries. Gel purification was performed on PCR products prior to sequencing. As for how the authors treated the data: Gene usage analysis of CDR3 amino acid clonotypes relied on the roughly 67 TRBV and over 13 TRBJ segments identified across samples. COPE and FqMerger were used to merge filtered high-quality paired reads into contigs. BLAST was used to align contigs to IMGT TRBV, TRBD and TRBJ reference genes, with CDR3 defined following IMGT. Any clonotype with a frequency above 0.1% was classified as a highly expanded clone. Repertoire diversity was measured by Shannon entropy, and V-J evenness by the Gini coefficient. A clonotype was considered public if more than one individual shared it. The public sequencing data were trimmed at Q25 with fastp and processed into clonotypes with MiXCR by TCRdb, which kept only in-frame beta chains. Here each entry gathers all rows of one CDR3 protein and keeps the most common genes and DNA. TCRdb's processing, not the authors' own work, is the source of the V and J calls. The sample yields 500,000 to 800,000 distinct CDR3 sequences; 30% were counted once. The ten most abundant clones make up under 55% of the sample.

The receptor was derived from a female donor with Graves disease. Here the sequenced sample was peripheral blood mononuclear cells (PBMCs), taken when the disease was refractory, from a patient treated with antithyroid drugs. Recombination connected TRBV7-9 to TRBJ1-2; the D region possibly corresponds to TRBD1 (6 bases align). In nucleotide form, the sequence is TGTGCCAGCAGCCCGGAGACAGGAGGCTATGGCTACACCTTC. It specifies CASSPETGGYGYTF. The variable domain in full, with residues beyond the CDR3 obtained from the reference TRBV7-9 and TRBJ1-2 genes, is DTGVSQNPRHKITKRGQNVTFRCDPISEHNRLYWYRQTLGQGPEFLTYFQNEAQLEKSRLLSDRFSAERPKGSFSTLEIQRTEQGDSAMYLCASSPETGGYGYTFGSGTRLTVV.